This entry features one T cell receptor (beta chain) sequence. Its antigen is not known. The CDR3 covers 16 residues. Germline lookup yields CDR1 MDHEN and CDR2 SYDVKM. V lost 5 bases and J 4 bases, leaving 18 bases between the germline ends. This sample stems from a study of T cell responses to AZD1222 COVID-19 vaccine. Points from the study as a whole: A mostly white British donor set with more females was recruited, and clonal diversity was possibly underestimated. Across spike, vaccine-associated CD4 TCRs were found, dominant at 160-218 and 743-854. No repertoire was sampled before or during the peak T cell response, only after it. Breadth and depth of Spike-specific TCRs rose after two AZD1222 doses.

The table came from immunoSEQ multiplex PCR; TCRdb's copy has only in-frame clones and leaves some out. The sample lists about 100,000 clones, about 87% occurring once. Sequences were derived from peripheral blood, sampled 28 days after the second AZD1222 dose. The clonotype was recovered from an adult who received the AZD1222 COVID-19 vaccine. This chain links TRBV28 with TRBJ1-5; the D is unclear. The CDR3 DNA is TGTGCCAGCAGTCCTAGTTTAGGTCCGTCTAATCAGCCCCAGCATTTT. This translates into CASSPSLGPSNQPQHF. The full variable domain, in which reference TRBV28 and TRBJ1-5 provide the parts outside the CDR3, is DVKVTQSSRYLVKRTGEKVFLECVQDMDHENMFWYRQDPGLGLRLIYFSYDVKMKEKGDIPEGYSVSREKKERFSLILESASTNQTSMYLCASSPSLGPSNQPQHFGDGTRLSIL.